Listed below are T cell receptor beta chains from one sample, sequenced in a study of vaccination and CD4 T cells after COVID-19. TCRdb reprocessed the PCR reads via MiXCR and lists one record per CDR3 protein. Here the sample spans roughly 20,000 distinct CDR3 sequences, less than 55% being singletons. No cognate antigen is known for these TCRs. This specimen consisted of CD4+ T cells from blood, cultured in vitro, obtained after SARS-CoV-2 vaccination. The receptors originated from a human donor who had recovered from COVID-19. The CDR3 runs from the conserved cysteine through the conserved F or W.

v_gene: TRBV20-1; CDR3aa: CSARDPNRDYQETQYF
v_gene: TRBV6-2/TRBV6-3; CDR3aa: CASSRRDMSGYTF
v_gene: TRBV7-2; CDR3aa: CASSLFPGGNSNQPQHF
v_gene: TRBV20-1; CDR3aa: CSATGTAYEQYF
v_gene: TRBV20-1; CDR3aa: CSASPSGRSNEQFF
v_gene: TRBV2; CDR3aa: CASSDRGRYEQYF
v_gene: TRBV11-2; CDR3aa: CASSLDLGGSPRGYTF
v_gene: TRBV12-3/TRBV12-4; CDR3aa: CASSLGEGVGQPQHF
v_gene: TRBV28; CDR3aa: CASSLDRGHQPQHF
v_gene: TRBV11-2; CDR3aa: CASTQGARGTEAFF
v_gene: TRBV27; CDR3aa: CASRGTGYNEQFF
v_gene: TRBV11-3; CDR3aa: CASSLGSYEQYF
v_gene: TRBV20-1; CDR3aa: CSARDLVQETQYF
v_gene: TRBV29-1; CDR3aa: CSVDTGQGGYGYTF
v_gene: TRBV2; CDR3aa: CASSRILRGAFF